The 15 T cell receptor beta chains presented below share a single source sample, sequenced in a study of CD8 T cells in ankylosing spondylitis. TCRdb reanalysed the 5' RACE reads using MiXCR and keeps one entry per CDR3 protein. The table shows about 89,000 distinct CDR3 sequences, with more than 25% occurring only once. The specimen sequenced was blood, either unsorted or a sorted T cell fraction (not recorded which). Every receptor here comes from a male donor with ankylosing spondylitis or in good health (not recorded which).

This clonotype was seen a handful of times. The chain combines TRBV7-8 with TRBJ2-3; TRBD2 matches at 12 bases. Germline CDR1 reads SGHVS; CDR2 reads FQNEAQ. Germline trimming cut 4 bases from V and 1 base from J; bases unmatched to any gene: 3. This CDR3 is built from 16 residues. DNA for the CDR3: TGTGCCAGCAGCTCCCGGACTAGCGGGGGCACAGATACGCAGTATTTT. Amino acids: CASSSRTSGGTDTQYF.

The gene calls are TRBV19 and TRBJ2-7; 7 bases fit TRBD1. The V segment lost 6 bases and the J segment 2 bases; nucleotides outside the gene matches: 7. This CDR3 spans 14 amino acids. Germline assignment: CDR1 LNHDA and CDR2 SQIVND (reference sequence). The CDR3 coding sequence is TGTGCCAGTAGAGCCGGGACAGCACCCTACGAGCAGTACTTC. Translating it yields CASRAGTAPYEQYF.

V and J are TRBV27 and TRBJ1-2; tentatively, D is TRBD1 (5 bases). Germline V gene data show CDR1 as MNHEY and CDR2 as SMNVEV (reference sequence). The CDR3 spans 14 residues. V was shortened by 5 bases and J by 4 bases, with 14 bases between the two germline ends. CDR3 region: CASSNGGLPYGYTF. DNA of the CDR3: TGTGCCAGCAGTAACGGGGGACTCCCCTATGGCTACACCTTC.

This clonotype was seen many times. The chain links TRBV6-2 or TRBV6-3 to TRBJ1-1; D remains unclear. The ends were cut back, 6 bases at V and 3 bases at J, with 8 bases in the middle. Germline V gene sequence: CDR1 MNHEY, CDR2 SVGEGT. This CDR3 has 12 residues. The CDR3: CASRATYTEAFF. The CDR3 bases are TGTGCCAGCAGGGCCACCTACACTGAAGCTTTCTTT.

The chain couples TRBV29-1 to TRBJ1-3; D remains ambiguous. CDR1 is SQVTM and CDR2 is ANQGSEA in the germline V gene. The CDR3 totals 13 residues. Trimming removed 4 bases at V and 2 bases at J, with 9 bases between. The CDR3 DNA is TGCAGCGTTGCTGGGCCCGCTGGAAACACCATATATTTT. Its protein is CSVAGPAGNTIYF.

J is TRBJ2-4 and V is TRBV29-1; 8 positions agree with TRBD1. The junction had 4 bases not matched to a gene; V was cut back by 4 bases and J by 5 bases. Per germline, CDR1 SQVTM and CDR2 ANQGSEA. This CDR3 has 13 residues. The CDR3 bases are TGCAGCGTTGCCGGGACAGGACAAAACATTCAGTACTTC. It specifies CSVAGTGQNIQYF.

This chain connects TRBV5-1 to TRBJ1-1; no clear D gene. V lost 2 bases, J lost 1 base, and 12 bases lay in between. This CDR3 spans 15 amino acids. Germline loops: CDR1 SGHRS, CDR2 YFSETQ. In DNA, the CDR3 is TGCGCCAGCAGCTTCTCCGGGGTAGGGAACACTGAAGCTTTCTTT. It specifies CASSFSGVGNTEAFF.

The CDR3, as DNA: TGTGCCAGCAGTTTACTCCCTCGCGAAGCTTTCTTT. It yields the protein CASSLLPREAFF. The gene calls are TRBV12-3 or TRBV12-4 and TRBJ1-1; D gene ambiguous. Trimming took 2 bases from V and 8 from J, leaving 9 bases between them. This CDR3 has 12 amino acids.

This clonotype has only a few counts. The gene calls are TRBV18 and TRBJ1-5, with TRBD1 identical over 8 bases. V lost 3 bases and J lost 5; bases outside the gene matches: 6. The germline CDR1 and CDR2 sequences are KGHSH and LQKENI. This CDR3 region has 15 residues. The CDR3, as DNA: TGTGCCAGCTCACCCGCGCAGGGGGCGGATCAGCCCCAGCATTTT. Its translation: CASSPAQGADQPQHF.

This clonotype was observed at least ten times. CDR3 in DNA: TGTGCCAGCAGTAACATGGGAAGCCAAGAGACCCAGTACTTC. It codes for CASSNMGSQETQYF. This chain joins TRBV12-3 or TRBV12-4 and TRBJ2-5; no definite D call. The V end lost 5 bases, the J end lost 1 base, and 11 bases lay between the germline ends. CDR3 length: 14 amino acids.

The chain links TRBV3-1 to TRBJ2-1; D is tentatively TRBD1 or TRBD2 (7 bases each). V gave up 4 bases and J gave up 4 bases, with 26 bases separating them. The CDR3 extends over 19 amino acids. The germline CDR1 and CDR2 sequences are LGHDT and YNNKEL (reference sequence). CDR3 DNA: TGTGCCAGCAGCCGATTACCCCCAAGAGGCAGGGGGGGATACAATGAGCAGTTCTTC. It is translated as CASSRLPPRGRGGYNEQFF.

The chain uses TRBV6-5 and TRBJ2-2; D possibly corresponds to TRBD1 (5 bases). The ends were cut back, 0 bases at V and 1 base at J, with 6 bases in the middle. Germline loops: CDR1 MNHEY, CDR2 SVGAGI. The CDR3 is made up of 15 amino acids. Written as DNA, the CDR3 is TGTGCCAGCAGTTACTCAAGGGGGAACACCGGGGAGCTGTTTTTT. It codes for CASSYSRGNTGELFF.

This clonotype occurred a few times. V usage is TRBV20-1 and J usage is TRBJ1-6; D is possibly TRBD1 (5 bases). Germline lookup yields CDR1 DFQATT and CDR2 SNEGSKA (reference sequence). CDR3 length equals 15 residues. V shed 6 bases and J shed 4 bases, with 16 bases lying between them. CDR3 amino acids: CSAPHDSRYNSPLHF. The CDR3 DNA reads TGCAGTGCCCCGCATGACAGCCGATATAATTCACCCCTCCACTTT.

This clonotype was seen a handful of times. J is TRBJ1-1 and V is TRBV12-3 or TRBV12-4; 11 nucleotides align to TRBD1. This CDR3 has 15 residues. Trimming took 6 bases from V and 2 from J; bases not matched to a gene: 5. The CDR3: CASRRTGGPNTEAFF. For the CDR3, the DNA is TGTGCCAGCAGGAGGACAGGGGGCCCAAACACTGAAGCTTTCTTT.

The genes are TRBV20-1 and TRBJ1-5; weak D call: TRBD1 (5 bases). The CDR3 contains 15 residues. Germline V CDR1 and CDR2: DFQATT, SNEGSKA (reference sequence). V dropped 0 bases and J dropped 6 bases, with 15 bases sitting between them. CDR3 coding DNA: TGCAGTGCTAGAGAGGTTGGGGGTGCGGGTCAGCCCCAGCATTTT. It translates to CSAREVGGAGQPQHF.